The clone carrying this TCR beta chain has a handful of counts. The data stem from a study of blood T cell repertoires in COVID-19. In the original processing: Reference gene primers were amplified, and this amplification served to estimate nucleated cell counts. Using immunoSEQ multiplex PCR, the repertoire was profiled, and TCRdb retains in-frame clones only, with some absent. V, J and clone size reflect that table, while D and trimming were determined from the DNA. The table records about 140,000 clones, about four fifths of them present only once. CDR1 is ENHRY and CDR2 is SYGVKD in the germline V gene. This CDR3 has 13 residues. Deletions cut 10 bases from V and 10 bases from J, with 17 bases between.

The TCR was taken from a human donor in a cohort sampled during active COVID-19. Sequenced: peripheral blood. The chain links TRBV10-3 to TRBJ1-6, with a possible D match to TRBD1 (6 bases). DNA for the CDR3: TGTGCCACCCGCTTGGACAGTGGATCACCCCTCCACTTT. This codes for CATRLDSGSPLHF.